This T cell receptor (beta chain) stems from a study of OX40 agonist ivuxolimab in advanced cancers. About the study: Patients undergoing dose escalation presented with hepatocellular carcinoma, melanoma, renal cell or head and neck cancer. Study observations and caveats: Researchers did not determine the expanded peripheral T cells' antigen specificity. CD8+ T cells (on average) carried more expanded clones than CD4+ T cells.

CDR3 length: 16 amino acids. The germline V gene encodes CDR1 SGHNT and CDR2 YYREEE (reference sequence). Trimming took 0 bases from V and 3 from J; bases not matched to a gene: 7. Profiling relied on immunoSEQ multiplex PCR, and the TCRdb table lists in-frame clones only, not all of them. The top ten hold 25% of the sample, which has about 31,000 clones, about 90% seen once. Drawing of blood for sampling happened at baseline, at cycle 4 day 1, and at cycle 7 day 1. As regards this clone: The antigen is undetermined.

Source: CD4+ or CD8+ T cells sorted from blood, taken in a trial of the OX40 agonist ivuxolimab. This clonotype originated in an adult with an advanced solid tumor such as melanoma, head and neck, liver or kidney cancer. This rearrangement joins TRBV5-4 to TRBJ2-3; 7 bases are shared with TRBD2. This CDR3 reads CASSLAGGIKTDTQYF. The CDR3 nucleotides read TGTGCCAGCAGCTTGGCCGGGGGGATAAAAACAGATACGCAGTATTTT.